One and the same sample provided the 7 T cell receptor beta chains below, sequenced in a study of cytomegalovirus exposure and HLA in healthy donors. The PCR was carried out with 60 Vbeta primers and 13 Jbeta primers. Assay: immunoSEQ multiplex PCR; the TCRdb copy retains only in-frame clones and omits some. This repertoire shows 150,000 to 180,000 clones, about four fifths found once; its top ten account for about 3%. The sample consisted of PBMCs. The receptors stem from a man between 18 and 35 years old in good health and CMV-seronegative.

This clone showed up just once. J is TRBJ1-6 and V is TRBV6-6, with TRBD1 matching 9 bases. Germline V gene sequence: CDR1 MNHNY, CDR2 SVGAGI (reference sequence). Germline trimming cut 6 bases from V and 5 bases from J; bases unmatched to any gene: 5. The CDR3 is 15 residues long. The CDR3 DNA follows: TGTGCCAGCAGATCGGGACAGGGCCATAATTCACCCCTCCACTTT. Translation: CASRSGQGHNSPLHF.

The V call is TRBV19, the J call TRBJ2-1; no clear D. CDR1 and CDR2 from the germline V gene are LNHDA and SQIVND (reference sequence). This CDR3 has 14 amino acids. The V gene lost 1 base and the J gene lost 7 bases, with 11 bases spanning the gap. In DNA, the CDR3 is TGTGCCAGTAGTATAGTAGCCGGCGCAAATGAGCAGTTCTTC. Protein sequence: CASSIVAGANEQFF. The full variable domain, with the rest looked up from reference TRBV19 and TRBJ2-1, is DGGITQSPKYLFRKEGQNVTLSCEQNLNHDAMYWYRQDPGQGLRLIYYSQIVNDFQKGDIAEGYSVSREKKESFPLTVTSAQKNPTAFYLCASSIVAGANEQFFGPGTRLTVL.

The chain carries TRBV2 and TRBJ1-5; 10 bases line up with TRBD1. V gave up 6 bases and J gave up 4 bases; unmatched junction bases: 6. Germline CDR1 SNHLY, CDR2 FYNNEI. The CDR3 spans 15 residues. This chain's CDR3 is CASRGGQGENQPQHF. DNA for the CDR3: TGTGCCAGCAGAGGAGGACAGGGGGAAAATCAGCCCCAGCATTTT.

This chain links TRBV7-9 with TRBJ2-7; 8 bases agree with TRBD1. The germline gives CDR1 SEHNR, CDR2 FQNEAQ (reference sequence). Losses at the gene ends were 5 bases for V and 5 bases for J; bases not matched to a gene: 5. There are 13 residues in the CDR3. The CDR3 region is CASSRSTGDEQYF. In nucleotides, the CDR3 is TGTGCCAGCAGCCGATCGACAGGGGACGAGCAGTACTTC.

This clone was observed once. This sample includes further DNA sequences coding for the same CDR3. V is TRBV7-8 and J is TRBJ1-4; 7 bases map to TRBD1. The junction had 2 bases not matched to a gene; V was cut back by 0 bases and J by 1 base. The CDR3 consists of 16 residues. Per germline, CDR1 SGHVS and CDR2 FQNEAQ. CDR3 in DNA: TGTGCCAGCAGCTTAGCGCACAGGGGAACTAATGAAAAACTGTTTTTT. Its translation: CASSLAHRGTNEKLFF.

The V and J genes are TRBV29-1 and TRBJ1-2; a weak D match, TRBD1 (6 bases). V was shortened by 5 bases and J by 7 bases, with 17 bases between the two germline ends. The CDR3 runs 13 residues. Per the germline V gene, CDR1 is SQVTM and CDR2 is ANQGSEA. The CDR3 sequence is CSVSTGLILGYTF. The CDR3 bases are TGCAGCGTTTCGACAGGACTTATCCTTGGCTACACCTTC.

The chain couples TRBV4-1 to TRBJ2-7, with D perhaps TRBD1 (6 bases). The CDR3 extends over 14 amino acids. Trimming removed 5 bases from V and 2 bases from J, with 13 bases in between. Germline V gene sequence: CDR1 MGHRA, CDR2 YSYEKL. The CDR3 coding sequence is TGCGCCAGCAGCGACGTACAGGGCCCCTACGAGCAGTACTTC. Translation gives CASSDVQGPYEQYF.